This T cell receptor (beta chain) was recorded in a study of shared clonotypes between healthy human individuals. Study as a whole: Donors had three CD4 naive, three CD4 memory, two CD8 naive and one CD8 memory plate apiece. Findings of the study overall: Read depth was anticipated to influence clonotype sharing among donors.

Comment on this clone: Its specificity is not known.

The CDR3 runs 14 residues. Germline assignment: CDR1 LGHNA and CDR2 YSLEER. With 4 bases removed from V and 4 bases from J, the gap between germline ends came to 13 bases. Template for every sorted-subset replicate PCR totaled around 210 ng DNA, roughly 30,000 T cell genomes. Sequencing was performed with immunoSEQ multiplex PCR; in TCRdb, only in-frame clones are kept and a portion is missing. Of approximately 1,000,000 clones in the sample, 75% to 85% were seen once. Sequences were obtained from memory CD4+ T cells from PBMCs. Subset meaning: CD45RA-negative fraction. The chain employs TRBV4-3 and TRBJ1-1; D is possibly TRBD1 (6 bases). The receptor's source is a man aged 18 to 29 in good health. Some clones in this sample may be carry-over from other donors' samples. CDR3 sequence reads: CASSRGLGGTEAFF. CDR3 nucleotide sequence: TGCGCCAGCAGCCGTGGTCTAGGGGGCACTGAAGCTTTCTTT.